This is a list of T cell receptor beta chains from one sample in a study of T cells expressing NK-cell markers. TCRdb reanalyzed the 5' RACE reads, giving one entry per CDR3 protein sequence and no DNA. This sample contains about 380,000 distinct CDR3 sequences. Sequencing used blood T cells: a sorted CD56 or NKG2C T cell subset, CD4+ or CD8+ T cells, or bulk PBMC T cells (not recorded which). The receptors were sampled from a man aged 18 to 69 in good health. The CDR3 runs from the conserved cysteine through the conserved F or W.

V gene: TRBV5-4
J gene: TRBJ2-1
CDR3 protein: CASSLWFGGIPYNEQFF

V gene: TRBV5-1
J gene: TRBJ1-1
CDR3 protein: CASSLQGSRETEAFF

V gene: TRBV7-2
J gene: TRBJ2-7
CDR3 protein: CASSLGGISYEQYF

V gene: TRBV7-9
J gene: TRBJ1-6
CDR3 protein: CASSLSGIWSPLHF

V gene: TRBV7-2
J gene: TRBJ2-5
CDR3 protein: CASSHRGQETQYF

V gene: TRBV6-5
J gene: TRBJ1-1
CDR3 protein: CASSYEGMGEAFF

V gene: TRBV6-5
J gene: TRBJ1-2
CDR3 protein: CASSRGGVREANYGYTF

V gene: TRBV3-1
J gene: TRBJ2-1
CDR3 protein: CASSSAEVIYNEQFF

V gene: TRBV6-1
J gene: TRBJ2-7
CDR3 protein: CASRRSQGSHEQYF

V gene: TRBV10-3
J gene: TRBJ2-1
CDR3 protein: CAISTGNEQFF

V gene: TRBV24-1
J gene: TRBJ2-3
CDR3 protein: CATRGTGEGTDTQYF

V gene: TRBV9
J gene: TRBJ2-3
CDR3 protein: CASSVGGTSGGPLQDTQYF

V gene: TRBV11-3
J gene: TRBJ2-2
CDR3 protein: CASSRGGSSGELFF

V gene: TRBV11-2
J gene: TRBJ2-7
CDR3 protein: CASSLDLAGYEQYF

V gene: TRBV28
J gene: TRBJ2-1
CDR3 protein: CASNTYGPGSYNEQFF

V gene: TRBV28
J gene: TRBJ1-5
CDR3 protein: CASSSTGTGYQPQHF

V gene: TRBV2
J gene: TRBJ2-4
CDR3 protein: CASGGDFPTQYF

V gene: TRBV7-8
J gene: TRBJ2-5
CDR3 protein: CASSLGDIGVTQYF

V gene: TRBV2
J gene: TRBJ2-3
CDR3 protein: CASSVSGALNTDTQYF

V gene: TRBV12-3/TRBV12-4
J gene: TRBJ2-1
CDR3 protein: CASTPSGEFYNEQFF

V gene: TRBV7-7
J gene: TRBJ2-1
CDR3 protein: CASRILSRTSEYNEQFF

V gene: TRBV18
J gene: TRBJ2-3
CDR3 protein: CASSRDRGTTQYF

V gene: TRBV20-1
J gene: TRBJ2-1
CDR3 protein: CSARAFWLADNGNEQFF

V gene: TRBV18
J gene: TRBJ1-1
CDR3 protein: CASSPATGGKTEAFF

V gene: TRBV7-2
J gene: TRBJ2-5
CDR3 protein: CASSYSRGSRSEETQYF

V gene: TRBV18
J gene: TRBJ2-3
CDR3 protein: CASSPLLAGASTDTQYF

V gene: TRBV4-2
J gene: TRBJ2-3
CDR3 protein: CASSRGQGPDTQYF

V gene: TRBV19
J gene: TRBJ2-6
CDR3 protein: CASSTRQGTGANVLTF

V gene: TRBV5-6
J gene: TRBJ2-4
CDR3 protein: CASSLASGGSLAKNIQYF

V gene: TRBV6-1
J gene: TRBJ1-2
CDR3 protein: CASRGFRTDYGYTF

V gene: TRBV10-3
J gene: TRBJ2-7
CDR3 protein: CAISKGPDYEQYF

V gene: TRBV6-5
J gene: TRBJ1-5
CDR3 protein: CASSYPEKVQPQHF

V gene: TRBV10-3
J gene: TRBJ1-1
CDR3 protein: CAISKQGDTEAFF

V gene: TRBV20-1
J gene: TRBJ2-3
CDR3 protein: CSAARDGTDTQYF

V gene: TRBV6-1
J gene: TRBJ2-5
CDR3 protein: CASSTRRTGVQETQYF

V gene: TRBV9
J gene: TRBJ1-4
CDR3 protein: CASSRDSRGEKLFF

V gene: TRBV7-2
J gene: TRBJ2-3
CDR3 protein: CASSLGGPRADTQYF

V gene: TRBV6-6
J gene: TRBJ1-6
CDR3 protein: CASSYSGDSPLHF

V gene: TRBV3-1
J gene: TRBJ2-1
CDR3 protein: CASSPTNRRDNEQFF

V gene: TRBV20-1
J gene: TRBJ2-1
CDR3 protein: CSAKLAGGLSKRYNEQFF

V gene: TRBV6-1
J gene: TRBJ2-2
CDR3 protein: CASKGGWRGHTGELFF

V gene: TRBV12-3/TRBV12-4
J gene: TRBJ2-2
CDR3 protein: CASRGEIGLFF

V gene: TRBV4-1
J gene: TRBJ2-5
CDR3 protein: CASSQVGAGAYQQETQYF

V gene: TRBV6-5
J gene: TRBJ2-3
CDR3 protein: CASSYRSLFDTQYF

V gene: TRBV29-1
J gene: TRBJ1-2
CDR3 protein: CSGSDSYGYTF

V gene: TRBV6-1
J gene: TRBJ2-5
CDR3 protein: CASHLRAAQETQYF

V gene: TRBV19
J gene: TRBJ2-2
CDR3 protein: CASSIVYGTTNTGELFF

V gene: TRBV27
J gene: TRBJ1-2
CDR3 protein: CASSLSGAGGYGYTF

V gene: TRBV12-3/TRBV12-4
J gene: TRBJ2-7
CDR3 protein: CASSRGPAREQYF

V gene: TRBV3-1
J gene: TRBJ1-6
CDR3 protein: CASSIGHGVPSSPLHF